The 22 T cell receptor beta chains given below trace back to one sample, sequenced in a study of shared clonotypes between healthy human individuals. Some clones are missing from TCRdb's copy, which holds only in-frame ones; the method was immunoSEQ multiplex PCR. The repertoire consists of 2 million to 2.5 million clones, with less than 95% occurring once and the leading ten covering 0.85% to 1.3%. In the naive CD8 group, cells lacked CD45RO and were positively selected for CCR7, so terminally differentiated effector memory CD45RA+ cells were left out. The material sequenced was naive CD8+ T cells sorted from blood. Source of these receptors: a man between 18 and 29 years old in good health.

The chain couples TRBV5-5 to TRBJ1-1; D is possibly TRBD1 (5 bases). V lost 2 bases and J lost 1, with 9 bases in between. CDR1 is SGHKS, CDR2 YYEKEE, per germline (reference sequence). This CDR3 spans 14 amino acids. Here the CDR3 reads CASSFQGWNTEAFF. In DNA form, the CDR3 reads TGTGCCAGCAGCTTCCAGGGATGGAACACTGAAGCTTTCTTT.

The gene calls are TRBV19 and TRBJ2-7; maybe TRBD1 (5 bases). The CDR3 extends over 14 amino acids. The germline V gene encodes CDR1 LNHDA and CDR2 SQIVND (reference sequence). V gave up 2 bases and J gave up 4 bases, with 12 bases separating them. DNA of the CDR3: TGTGCCAGTAGTATAACATCGACAGATTACGAGCAGTACTTC. As protein: CASSITSTDYEQYF.

The table lists this clone with a count of one. J is TRBJ1-2 and V is TRBV5-6; unclear D gene. The length of the CDR3 is 13 residues. Between the trimmed V and J ends, which lost 0 bases and 2 bases, there was a span of 5 bases. Germline V gene lookup returns CDR1 SGHDT and CDR2 YYEEEE. The CDR3 region has the DNA TGTGCCAGCAGCTTGGAACAGAACTATGGCTACACCTTC. It encodes CASSLEQNYGYTF.

With respect to this clone: Other DNA sequences in the sample encode the same CDR3. This chain links TRBV4-3 with TRBJ2-1, with a possible D match to TRBD2 (5 bases). This CDR3 comprises 15 residues. V lost 3 bases, J lost 2 bases, and 11 bases lay in between. Per germline, CDR1 LGHNA and CDR2 YSLEER. CDR3 coding DNA: TGCGCCAGCAGCCAGGACCTCGGGGCCTACAATGAGCAGTTCTTC. This gives the protein CASSQDLGAYNEQFF.

This clone was seen once. Additional DNA sequences in this sample encode the identical CDR3. The rearrangement joins TRBV5-5 to TRBJ2-7, with D possibly called TRBD1 or TRBD2 (5 bases each). Germline CDR1 SGHKS, CDR2 YYEKEE (reference sequence). The CDR3 is 13 amino acids. Trimming took 0 bases from V and 5 from J, leaving 9 bases between them. The CDR3: CASSLVGVDEQYF. The CDR3 DNA reads as TGTGCCAGCAGCTTGGTGGGGGTTGACGAGCAGTACTTC.

The chain combines TRBV4-2 with TRBJ1-5; no definite D call. This CDR3 is 13 amino acids long. Trimming shortened V by 0 bases and J by 7 bases, and 7 bases separated the two germline ends. Germline V CDR1 and CDR2: LGHNA, YNFKEQ. This chain's CDR3 is CASSQDLEQPQHF. In nucleotides, the CDR3 is TGTGCCAGCAGCCAAGATCTCGAGCAGCCCCAGCATTTT.

This chain uses TRBV6-5 with TRBJ1-1, with TRBD1 matching 8 bases. The V and J ends lost 0 bases and 1 base, in that order; junction bases with no gene match: 4. Germline V gene data show CDR1 as MNHEY and CDR2 as SVGAGI. The CDR3 runs 16 residues. The CDR3 loop reads CASSYSDRGPNTEAFF. The CDR3 nucleotides are TGTGCCAGCAGTTACTCCGACAGGGGCCCGAACACTGAAGCTTTCTTT.

The rearrangement uses TRBV5-1 and TRBJ2-7; the D call may be TRBD1 or TRBD2 (5 bases each). V gave up 3 bases and J gave up 7 bases, with 11 bases separating them. The CDR3 is made up of 12 amino acids. Germline loops: CDR1 SGHRS, CDR2 YFSETQ. CDR3 bases: TGCGCCAGCAGCTGGGGGTCGGGGGAGCAGTACTTC. Translating it yields CASSWGSGEQYF.

This clone was recorded only once. The chain carries TRBV13 and TRBJ2-7; the D is unclear. V was shortened by 5 bases and J by 4 bases, with 9 bases between the two germline ends. Germline loops: CDR1 PRHDT, CDR2 FYEKMQ (reference sequence). The CDR3 is made up of 12 amino acids. The DNA for the CDR3 is TGTGCCAGCAGCGCCACCGGGTACGAGCAGTACTTC. Its translation: CASSATGYEQYF.

This chain joins TRBV2 and TRBJ1-4; tentative D call: TRBD1 (5 bases). The V gene's germline CDR1 is SNHLY and CDR2 FYNNEI. V gave up 2 bases and J gave up 8 bases, with 18 bases separating them. This CDR3 comprises 16 residues. This CDR3 is CASSESGADWGEKLFF. The CDR3 DNA is TGTGCCAGCAGTGAAAGTGGGGCGGACTGGGGAGAAAAACTGTTTTTT.

This chain uses TRBV5-6 with TRBJ2-7; the D gene is possibly TRBD2 (6 bases). The CDR3 covers 14 residues. Germline CDR1 is SGHDT and CDR2 is YYEEEE. The V end lost 7 bases, the J end lost 2 bases, and 16 bases lay between the germline ends. The CDR3 here is CASGSSGSPYEQYF. Here the CDR3 DNA reads TGTGCCAGCGGTTCTTCCGGGAGCCCCTACGAGCAGTACTTC.

This clone was seen only once. The rearrangement uses TRBV19 and TRBJ2-1; 10 nucleotides match TRBD2. This CDR3 region has 18 residues. Germline trimming cut 5 bases from V and 0 bases from J; bases unmatched to any gene: 10. CDR1 is LNHDA and CDR2 is SQIVND in the germline V gene (reference sequence). In DNA, the CDR3 is TGTGCCAGTAGTCCCAGCCTAGCGGGGGTGAGCTCCTACAATGAGCAGTTCTTC. Amino acids: CASSPSLAGVSSYNEQFF. Full variable domain (outside the CDR3, taken from reference TRBV19 and TRBJ2-1): DGGITQSPKYLFRKEGQNVTLSCEQNLNHDAMYWYRQDPGQGLRLIYYSQIVNDFQKGDIAEGYSVSREKKESFPLTVTSAQKNPTAFYLCASSPSLAGVSSYNEQFFGPGTRLTVL.

This chain joins TRBV20-1 and TRBJ2-1; no clear D. CDR3 size: 11 residues. Germline CDR1 and CDR2: DFQATT and SNEGSKA (reference sequence). V was clipped by 3 bases and J by 8 bases, with 8 bases between them. In nucleotides, the CDR3 is TGCAGTGCTAGGTTCATCGATGAGCAGTTCTTC. This gives the protein CSARFIDEQFF.

With respect to this clone: Other DNA sequences of this sample code for an identical CDR3. This chain joins TRBV10-2 and TRBJ2-7; no clear D gene. Per germline, CDR1 WSHSY and CDR2 SAAADI. CDR3 length equals 11 residues. V was shortened by 4 bases and J by 2 bases, with 3 bases between the two germline ends. CDR3 sequence (DNA): TGCGCCAGCAGTGCCGCCTACGAGCAGTACTTC. Its translation: CASSAAYEQYF.

The gene calls are TRBV30 and TRBJ2-5; 9 bases line up with TRBD2. Unmatched junction bases numbered 8, after V lost 4 bases and J lost 5 bases. The CDR3 covers 14 residues. Looked up from germline, CDR1 is GTSNPN and CDR2 is SVGIG (reference sequence). The CDR3, as DNA: TGTGCCTGGAATGTAGCGGGGGCGTGGGAGACCCAGTACTTC. Translated, it gives CAWNVAGAWETQYF.

V usage is TRBV5-8 and J usage is TRBJ1-4, with 9 bases fitting TRBD1. CDR1 and CDR2 from the germline V gene are SGHTS and YDEGEE. Trimming cost V 6 bases and J 8 bases; bases outside gene matches: 11. CDR3 length equals 15 residues. The CDR3 nucleotides are TGTGCCAGCACATCAACAGGGGGCCATCGGGAAAAACTGTTTTTT. Residues: CASTSTGGHREKLFF.

The chain joins TRBV10-1 to TRBJ2-7; weak D call: TRBD1 (7 bases). Trimming stripped 6 bases from V and 5 bases from J, with 23 bases between. The CDR3 spans 16 residues. Germline V gives CDR1 WNHNN, CDR2 SYGVQD (reference sequence). The chain's CDR3 is CASRITQTGRSDEQYF. The DNA of the CDR3 is TGCGCCAGCAGGATAACTCAGACAGGGAGGTCTGACGAGCAGTACTTC.

The chain recombines TRBV28 with TRBJ1-2; 7 bases are a match to TRBD1. The CDR3 extends over 15 amino acids. The trim removed 5 bases at V and 0 bases at J, leaving 6 bases unmatched. In germline, CDR1 is MDHEN, CDR2 SYDVKM. CDR3 coding DNA: TGTGCCAGCAGTACCGGGACAGATTCTAACTATGGCTACACCTTC. The encoded protein is CASSTGTDSNYGYTF.

V is TRBV4-1 and J is TRBJ2-5; 9 nucleotides match TRBD2. Germline trimming cut 4 bases from V and 4 bases from J; bases unmatched to any gene: 10. The CDR3 is 16 amino acids. Germline V gives CDR1 MGHRA, CDR2 YSYEKL. In nucleotides, the CDR3 is TGCGCCAGCAGCCTCTCCCCCAGAGCGGGGGGAGAGACCCAGTACTTC. It codes for CASSLSPRAGGETQYF.

The chain combines TRBV27 with TRBJ1-1, with 12 bases matching TRBD1. J lost 4 bases, V lost 7 bases, and 19 bases had no gene match. This CDR3 has 19 residues. The germline gives CDR1 MNHEY, CDR2 SMNVEV (reference sequence). CDR3 in DNA: TGTGCCAGCACCCCCCGGGGAGCCGGGACAGGGGGCTTGATCACTGAAGCTTTCTTT. Translated: CASTPRGAGTGGLITEAFF.

A word on this clone: The identical CDR3 is also encoded by other nucleotide sequences in the sample. J is TRBJ2-7 and V is TRBV2; D uncertain. The ends were cut back, 6 bases at V and 2 bases at J, with 5 bases in the middle. This CDR3 has 11 residues. Looked up from germline, CDR1 is SNHLY and CDR2 is FYNNEI. The CDR3 reads CASSQTYEQYF. Written as DNA, the CDR3 is TGTGCCAGCAGCCAAACCTACGAGCAGTACTTC.

This sequence joins TRBV2 and TRBJ2-3, with D possibly being TRBD1 or TRBD2 (6 bases each). CDR1 SNHLY and CDR2 FYNNEI come from the germline V gene. The CDR3 has 12 amino acids. V was clipped by 9 bases and J by 3 bases, with 10 bases between them. CDR3 sequence: CASRGLTDTQYF. CDR3 nucleotides: TGTGCCAGTCGGGGGCTGACAGATACGCAGTATTTT.